This TCR beta chain was captured by sequencing in a study of blood T cell repertoires in COVID-19. V shed 0 bases, J shed 9 bases, and the junction held 1 base outside the gene matches. CDR1 and CDR2 (germline): KGHSH, LQKENI. The CDR3 sequence is 13 residues long. TCRdb's copy holds only in-frame clones and misses some; the assay was immunoSEQ multiplex PCR. The data hold 200,000 to 250,000 clones, with just under 85% observed a single time. V gene TRBV18 combines with J gene TRBJ1-2, with TRBD1 matching over 10 bases. The sequenced sample was PBMCs or T cells enriched from blood (not recorded which). This clonotype was obtained from a man aged 40-50 years who had recovered from COVID-19. The CDR3 DNA sequence: TGTGCCAGCTCACCACCGGACAGGGGGAGCTACACCTTC. It translates to CASSPPDRGSYTF. Supplemented by reference TRBV18 and TRBJ1-2, the full variable domain reads NAGVMQNPRHLVRRRGQEARLRCSPMKGHSHVYWYRQLPEEGLKFMVYLQKENIIDESGMPKERFSAEFPKEGPSILRIQQVVRGDSAAYFCASSPPDRGSYTFGSGTRLTVV.